The entry that follows covers one TCR beta chain sequence. These data are taken from a study of blood T cell repertoires in COVID-19. Repertoires were generated with immunoSEQ multiplex PCR, while TCRdb's copy carries only in-frame clones and drops some. The table lists hundreds of thousands of clones, roughly 87% of them singletons. Looked up from germline, CDR1 is MGHRA and CDR2 is YSYEKL. With 0 bases removed from V and 0 bases from J, the gap between germline ends came to 9 bases. The CDR3 is made up of 16 amino acids. This TCR derives from a man younger than 35 with active or convalescent COVID-19. The V and J genes are TRBV4-1 and TRBJ2-4, with D maybe TRBD1 (6 bases). Sequencing input: peripheral blood. CDR3 coding DNA: TGCGCCAGCAGCCAAGATGGGGGCCTAGCCAAAAACATTCAGTACTTC. As protein: CASSQDGGLAKNIQYF.